These 32 T cell receptor beta chains were all obtained from the same sample, sequenced in a study of T cell responses to AZD1222 COVID-19 vaccine. The repertoire was sequenced with immunoSEQ multiplex PCR; TCRdb's copy has only in-frame clones and lacks some. In the table there are 95,000 to 120,000 clones, roughly 90% of which are singletons. The sequencing here drew on peripheral blood, taken on day 0 of MenACWY control vaccination. The receptors originated from an adult in good health.

This clone appeared once. V and J are TRBV10-2 and TRBJ1-5; no clear D gene. CDR1 WSHSY and CDR2 SAAADI come from the germline V gene. The CDR3 totals 13 residues. V shed 5 bases and J shed 1 base, with 6 bases lying between them. Here the CDR3 DNA reads TGCGCCAGCAGTACAGCCAGCAATCAGCCCCAGCATTTT. As protein: CASSTASNQPQHF.

CDR3 nucleotide sequence: TGTGCCAGCAGCCGAAAACCCGCCGGGACCGATTACAATGAGCAGTTCTTC. It specifies CASSRKPAGTDYNEQFF. The chain uses TRBV9 and TRBJ2-1; D possibly matches TRBD1 or TRBD2 (5 bases each). The germline V and J ends were trimmed by 4 bases and 4 bases, with 21 bases remaining between them. Germline lookup yields CDR1 SGDLS and CDR2 YYNGEE. CDR3 length: 17 amino acids. The variable domain in full, completed from reference TRBV9 and TRBJ2-1, reads DSGVTQTPKHLITATGQRVTLRCSPRSGDLSVYWYQQSLDQGLQFLIQYYNGEERAKGNILERFSAQQFPDLHSELNLSSLELGDSALYFCASSRKPAGTDYNEQFFGPGTRLTVL.

CDR3 residues: CASSSEPPADQPQHF. The CDR3 bases are TGTGCCAGCAGCAGTGAGCCACCCGCTGATCAGCCCCAGCATTTT. The rearrangement uses TRBV2 and TRBJ1-5; no firm D call. Looked up from germline, CDR1 is SNHLY and CDR2 is FYNNEI. V was shortened by 6 bases and J by 5 bases, with 17 bases between the two germline ends. This CDR3 region has 15 residues.

J is TRBJ2-5 and V is TRBV7-3; TRBD2 agrees at 8 bases. The length of the CDR3 is 15 residues. V shed 1 base, J shed 0 bases, and the junction held 1 base outside the gene matches. CDR1 is SGHTA, CDR2 FQGTGA, per germline. The chain's CDR3 is CASSLSGGYQETQYF. Here the CDR3 DNA reads TGTGCCAGCAGCTTAAGCGGGGGGTACCAAGAGACCCAGTACTTC.

The chain carries TRBV9 and TRBJ2-2; D is possibly TRBD1 or TRBD2 (5 bases each). Germline-derived CDR1 and CDR2 are SGDLS and YYNGEE. Trimming took 5 bases from V and 7 from J, leaving 15 bases between them. The CDR3 sequence is 14 residues long. The CDR3 region has the DNA TGTGCCAGCAGTATTGAGGGGTTGGGCGGGGAGCTGTTTTTT. As protein: CASSIEGLGGELFF.

The rearrangement uses TRBV6-6 and TRBJ2-3; D remains ambiguous. This CDR3 contains 14 residues. V was pared by 4 bases and J by 2 bases, with 10 bases between. Germline lookup yields CDR1 MNHNY and CDR2 SVGAGI (reference sequence). The CDR3 region has the DNA TGTGCCAGCAGTTCCGCAGGTCTCACAGATACGCAGTATTTT. Translation: CASSSAGLTDTQYF.

The chain combines TRBV6-1 with TRBJ2-7; D perhaps matches TRBD2 (5 bases). From germline, CDR1 is MNHNS and CDR2 SASEGT. CDR3 length: 13 amino acids. Trimming removed 1 base at V and 9 bases at J, with 13 bases between. In DNA, the CDR3 is TGTGCCAGCAGTGAAGGCCCGGGGTACCCGCAGTACTTC. It codes for CASSEGPGYPQYF.

The rearrangement uses TRBV5-4 and TRBJ1-6; 7 bases align to TRBD1. The CDR3 has 14 residues. The J segment lost 10 bases and the V segment lost 2 bases, leaving 6 bases of the junction unmatched. Germline V gene data show CDR1 as SGHNT and CDR2 as YYREEE (reference sequence). CDR3 bases: TGTGCCAGCAGCTTTTCAGGGGGTTTGTCACCCCTCCACTTT. Its translation: CASSFSGGLSPLHF. The full variable domain, completed using reference TRBV5-4 and TRBJ1-6, is ETGVTQSPTHLIKTRGQQVTLRCSSQSGHNTVSWYQQALGQGPQFIFQYYREEENGRGNFPPRFSGLQFPNYSSELNVNALELDDSALYLCASSFSGGLSPLHFGNGTRLTVT.

This chain uses TRBV5-1 with TRBJ2-4, with 12 positions matching TRBD1. The CDR3 consists of 18 residues. V trimming: 0 bases; J trimming: 2 bases; junction bases outside the gene matches: 6. Germline CDR1 reads SGHRS; CDR2 reads YFSETQ. CDR3 residues: CASSLARDRGLSKNIQYF. CDR3 DNA: TGCGCCAGCAGCTTGGCGCGGGACAGGGGGCTCTCCAAAAACATTCAGTACTTC.

This clone showed up just a few times. CDR3 protein: CASSLVSANYGYTF. The DNA for the CDR3 is TGTGCCAGCAGCTTAGTTTCCGCTAACTATGGCTACACCTTC. V gene TRBV7-9 combines with J gene TRBJ1-2, with no clear D. Deletions cut 1 base from V and 0 bases from J, with 6 bases between. The CDR3 length is 14 residues. CDR1 is SEHNR, CDR2 FQNEAQ, per germline (reference sequence).

The chain is built from TRBV18 and TRBJ1-3, with TRBD1 identical over 7 bases. CDR1 and CDR2 from the germline V gene are KGHSH and LQKENI. The CDR3 has 16 amino acids. Trimming removed 6 bases from V and 0 bases from J; junction bases left unmatched: 8. The CDR3 sequence: CASSPGQADSGNTIYF. The CDR3 nucleotides are TGTGCCAGCTCCCCCGGACAGGCCGACTCTGGAAACACCATATATTTT. The whole variable domain, filled in from reference TRBV18 and TRBJ1-3, reads NAGVMQNPRHLVRRRGQEARLRCSPMKGHSHVYWYRQLPEEGLKFMVYLQKENIIDESGMPKERFSAEFPKEGPSILRIQQVVRGDSAAYFCASSPGQADSGNTIYFGEGSWLTVV.

The chain is built from TRBV7-9 and TRBJ2-1, with D maybe TRBD1 (7 bases). Germline CDR1 and CDR2: SEHNR and FQNEAQ (reference sequence). The germline V and J ends were trimmed by 5 bases and 4 bases, with 18 bases remaining between them. This CDR3 comprises 16 residues. The CDR3 spells CASSPTAGTAYNEQFF. In DNA form, the CDR3 reads TGTGCCAGCAGCCCCACCGCGGGGACAGCATACAATGAGCAGTTCTTC.

With regard to this clone: The identical CDR3 is also encoded by other nucleotide sequences in the sample. The chain has TRBV18 and TRBJ1-2; D perhaps matches TRBD1 (5 bases). In germline, CDR1 is KGHSH, CDR2 LQKENI. The V and J ends lost 3 bases and 8 bases respectively, with 13 bases between them. The CDR3 totals 13 residues. The CDR3 nucleotides are TGTGCCAGCTCACCCAGGGAAGGTGAAGGCTACACCTTC. Residues: CASSPREGEGYTF.

This clone turned up a few times. V usage is TRBV10-3 and J usage is TRBJ2-7; 9 bases align to TRBD1. From germline, CDR1 is ENHRY and CDR2 SYGVKD. J lost 5 bases, V lost 3 bases, and 8 bases had no gene match. The CDR3 has 15 residues. CDR3 amino acids: CAISDSSDRGHEQYF. CDR3 sequence (DNA): TGTGCCATCAGTGATTCCTCGGACAGGGGCCACGAGCAGTACTTC.

The V call is TRBV6-1, the J call TRBJ2-7, with D unclear. Germline V gene data show CDR1 as MNHNS and CDR2 as SASEGT. The CDR3 spans 13 residues. Trimming cost V 2 bases and J 3 bases, with 8 bases left between them. The CDR3 protein is CASSEWSGYEQYF. The DNA of the CDR3 is TGTGCCAGCAGTGAATGGTCCGGCTACGAGCAGTACTTC.

J is TRBJ1-2 and V is TRBV2; a weak D match, TRBD1 (6 bases). The germline gives CDR1 SNHLY, CDR2 FYNNEI. Trimming left V 2 bases short and J 5 bases short, with 9 bases between. The CDR3 is 13 residues long. In DNA, the CDR3 is TGTGCCAGCAGTGAAAGAGGGGGGTATGGCTACACCTTC. Its protein is CASSERGGYGYTF. Together with reference TRBV2 and TRBJ1-2, the CDR3 gives the full variable domain: EPEVTQTPSHQVTQMGQEVILRCVPISNHLYFYWYRQILGQKVEFLVSFYNNEISEKSEIFDDQFSVERPDGSNFTLKIRSTKLEDSAMYFCASSERGGYGYTFGSGTRLTVV.

The chain uses TRBV27 and TRBJ2-7; 9 bases are a match to TRBD1. There are 15 residues in the CDR3. CDR1 MNHEY and CDR2 SMNVEV come from the germline V gene (reference sequence). The V segment lost 5 bases and the J segment 2 bases; nucleotides outside the gene matches: 7. The CDR3 nucleotides read TGTGCCAGCAGTCCCGCCCGGACAGGGGCCTACGAGCAGTACTTC. Amino acid sequence: CASSPARTGAYEQYF.

CDR3 protein: CASSTGTGYRGSYEQYF. In nucleotides, the CDR3 is TGTGCCAGTAGTACCGGGACAGGTTATAGGGGTTCCTACGAGCAGTACTTC. J is TRBJ2-7 and V is TRBV19; 8 bases are a match to TRBD1. Unmatched junction bases numbered 12, after V lost 4 bases and J lost 1 base. Germline V gives CDR1 LNHDA, CDR2 SQIVND (reference sequence). The CDR3 loop spans 17 amino acids. Together with reference TRBV19 and TRBJ2-7, the CDR3 gives the full variable domain: DGGITQSPKYLFRKEGQNVTLSCEQNLNHDAMYWYRQDPGQGLRLIYYSQIVNDFQKGDIAEGYSVSREKKESFPLTVTSAQKNPTAFYLCASSTGTGYRGSYEQYFGPGTRLTVT.

This rearrangement joins TRBV5-1 to TRBJ2-7; the D is unclear. V shed 7 bases and J shed 0 bases, with 14 bases lying between them. Germline V gives CDR1 SGHRS, CDR2 YFSETQ. CDR3 length: 14 amino acids. CDR3 nucleotides: TGCGCCAGCCGGCTCTGGCAGACCTCCTACGAGCAGTACTTC. It yields the protein CASRLWQTSYEQYF.

The chain uses TRBV7-2 and TRBJ2-1; 7 bases align to TRBD1. Trimming cost V 5 bases and J 5 bases; bases outside gene matches: 3. CDR1 and CDR2 (germline): SGHTA, FQGNSA. CDR3 size: 13 residues. The DNA for the CDR3 is TGTGCCAGCAGCCTCGGACAGGACAATGAGCAGTTCTTC. It is translated as CASSLGQDNEQFF.

The chain employs TRBV6-2 or TRBV6-3 and TRBJ1-6; 7 positions match TRBD1. V lost 5 bases, J lost 10 bases, and 14 bases stayed unmatched. Germline V gene data show CDR1 as MNHEY and CDR2 as SVGEGT. This CDR3 has 16 residues. This chain's CDR3 is CASSHAPGQFQSPLHF. The CDR3 coding sequence is TGTGCCAGCAGTCACGCCCCGGGACAGTTCCAGTCACCCCTCCACTTT.

The rearrangement uses TRBV7-8 and TRBJ2-1, with a possible D match to TRBD2 (6 bases). The CDR3 extends over 15 amino acids. Germline V gives CDR1 SGHVS, CDR2 FQNEAQ. V was shortened by 2 bases and J by 6 bases, with 14 bases between the two germline ends. The DNA for the CDR3 is TGTGCCAGCAGCTTAACGGGCGGGGTAATCAATGAGCAGTTCTTC. This codes for CASSLTGGVINEQFF.

The chain joins TRBV10-3 to TRBJ2-2; the D is unclear. The germline V gene has CDR1 ENHRY and CDR2 SYGVKD. V was pared by 4 bases and J by 5 bases, with 5 bases between. The CDR3 length is 12 residues. As DNA, the CDR3 is TGTGCCATCAGTGCTGGGACCGGGGAGCTGTTTTTT. Amino acid sequence: CAISAGTGELFF.

This chain joins TRBV29-1 and TRBJ2-7, with D perhaps being TRBD1 or TRBD2 (6 bases each). The CDR3 is made up of 13 amino acids. V gave up 6 bases and J gave up 2 bases, with 14 bases separating them. CDR1 is SQVTM, CDR2 ANQGSEA, per germline. This CDR3 reads CSVNAGGPYEQYF. In DNA, the CDR3 is TGCAGCGTAAACGCTGGGGGGCCCTACGAGCAGTACTTC.

This clone occurred once. This chain links TRBV7-8 with TRBJ2-6, with TRBD1 matching 7 bases. This CDR3 comprises 17 residues. After removal of 0 bases from V and 2 bases from J, the junction contained 4 bases not matched to a gene. Germline CDR1 is SGHVS and CDR2 is FQNEAQ. For the CDR3, the DNA is TGTGCCAGCAGCTTAGCGGGTGACAGGGCTGGGGCCAACGTCCTGACTTTC. Translated, it gives CASSLAGDRAGANVLTF.

The rearrangement uses TRBV11-2 and TRBJ2-2; D possibly uses TRBD1 or TRBD2 (6 bases each). This CDR3 has 15 amino acids. With 7 bases removed from V and 5 bases from J, the gap between germline ends came to 17 bases. Germline V gives CDR1 SGHAT, CDR2 FQNNGV. The CDR3 sequence: CASNERGVGTGELFF. DNA of the CDR3: TGTGCCAGCAACGAGAGGGGGGTCGGAACCGGGGAGCTGTTTTTT.

The V and J genes are TRBV5-1 and TRBJ1-3, with D possibly being TRBD1 (5 bases). Germline V gene data show CDR1 as SGHRS and CDR2 as YFSETQ. The V gene lost 0 bases and the J gene lost 0 bases, with 13 bases spanning the gap. The CDR3 length is 17 residues. CDR3 DNA: TGCGCCAGCAGCTTGGCGCACCGGGACGACTCTGGAAACACCATATATTTT. This encodes CASSLAHRDDSGNTIYF.

The rearrangement joins TRBV7-9 to TRBJ1-2, with no clear D. The CDR3 length is 16 residues. V gave up 4 bases and J gave up 0 bases, with 15 bases separating them. Germline CDR1 reads SEHNR; CDR2 reads FQNEAQ (reference sequence). CDR3 sequence: CASSSSRQRANYGYTF. The CDR3 DNA follows: TGTGCCAGCAGCTCGAGTAGGCAGCGCGCTAACTATGGCTACACCTTC.

The CDR3 protein is CASSLQGSPLSNSPLHF. The CDR3 bases are TGCGCCAGCAGCTTACAGGGTAGTCCCTTGAGTAATTCACCCCTCCACTTT. This rearrangement joins TRBV5-1 to TRBJ1-6; the D gene is possibly TRBD1 (6 bases). This CDR3 has 17 amino acids. Germline V lookup: CDR1 SGHRS, CDR2 YFSETQ. Trimming pared 2 bases from V and 6 bases from J, leaving 18 bases between.

V and J are TRBV5-8 and TRBJ2-3; 9 bases fit TRBD2. The CDR3 sequence is 13 residues long. The germline V gene has CDR1 SGHTS and CDR2 YDEGEE. J gave up 6 bases and V 4 bases, and 3 bases lay outside the gene matches. In nucleotides, the CDR3 is TGTGCCAGCAGCCCCGGACTAGCGGATACGCAGTATTTT. Its translation is CASSPGLADTQYF.

This chain joins TRBV5-1 and TRBJ1-3; 7 nucleotides match TRBD1. The CDR3 has 14 residues. V lost 6 bases and J lost 0; bases outside the gene matches: 3. Germline CDR1 is SGHRS and CDR2 is YFSETQ. The CDR3 DNA follows: TGCGCCAGCAACCAGGGGGGCTCTGGAAACACCATATATTTT. Protein: CASNQGGSGNTIYF.

This chain uses TRBV4-3 with TRBJ2-1, with D possibly being TRBD1 or TRBD2 (7 bases each). V lost 1 base, J lost 8 bases, and 18 bases lay in between. This CDR3 spans 16 amino acids. In germline, CDR1 is LGHNA, CDR2 YSLEER. The CDR3: CASSQVGGGEFYEQFF. The CDR3 DNA sequence: TGCGCCAGCAGCCAAGTGGGAGGGGGCGAATTTTATGAGCAGTTCTTC.